These 2 T cell receptor beta chains were sequenced from one sample in a study of cytomegalovirus exposure and HLA in healthy donors. The PCR ran on 60 Vbeta and 13 Jbeta primers. Generated by immunoSEQ multiplex PCR, the TCRdb table keeps only in-frame clones and is missing some. The sample consists of under 200,000 clones, over 60% of them appearing once. The source material was PBMCs. These receptors originate from a man aged 50 or older in good health and CMV-seropositive.

V usage is TRBV11-2 and J usage is TRBJ1-3, with a weak D call TRBD1 (5 bases). V lost 6 bases and J 2 bases, leaving 14 bases between the germline ends. This CDR3 has 15 residues. Germline V gene sequence: CDR1 SGHAT, CDR2 FQNNGV. The CDR3 DNA reads as TGTGCCAGCAGGAACTGGGGCGAGCCTGGAAACACCATATATTTT. Protein sequence: CASRNWGEPGNTIYF.

The CDR3 loop reads CASSPLPGFTGDGYTF. The CDR3 nucleotides are TGTGCCAGCTCACCACTCCCAGGATTCACAGGAGATGGCTACACCTTC. V gene TRBV18 combines with J gene TRBJ1-2; maybe TRBD1 (5 bases). The CDR3 extends over 16 amino acids. Germline assignment: CDR1 KGHSH and CDR2 LQKENI. V shed 1 base and J shed 6 bases, with 18 bases lying between them. Full variable domain (outside the CDR3, taken from reference TRBV18 and TRBJ1-2): NAGVMQNPRHLVRRRGQEARLRCSPMKGHSHVYWYRQLPEEGLKFMVYLQKENIIDESGMPKERFSAEFPKEGPSILRIQQVVRGDSAAYFCASSPLPGFTGDGYTFGSGTRLTVV.